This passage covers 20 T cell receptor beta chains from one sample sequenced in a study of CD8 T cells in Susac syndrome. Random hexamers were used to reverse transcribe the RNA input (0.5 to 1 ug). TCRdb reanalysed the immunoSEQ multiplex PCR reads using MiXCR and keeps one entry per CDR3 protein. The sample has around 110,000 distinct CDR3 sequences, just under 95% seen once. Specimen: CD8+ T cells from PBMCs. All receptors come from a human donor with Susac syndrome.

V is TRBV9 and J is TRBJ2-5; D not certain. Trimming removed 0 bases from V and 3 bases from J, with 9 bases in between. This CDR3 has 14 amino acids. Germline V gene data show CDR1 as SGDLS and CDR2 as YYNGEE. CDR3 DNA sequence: TGTGCCAGCAGCGTAGGTATGCTAGAAGAGACCCAGTACTTC. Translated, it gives CASSVGMLEETQYF. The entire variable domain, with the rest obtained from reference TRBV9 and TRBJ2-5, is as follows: DSGVTQTPKHLITATGQRVTLRCSPRSGDLSVYWYQQSLDQGLQFLIQYYNGEERAKGNILERFSAQQFPDLHSELNLSSLELGDSALYFCASSVGMLEETQYFGPGTRLLVL.

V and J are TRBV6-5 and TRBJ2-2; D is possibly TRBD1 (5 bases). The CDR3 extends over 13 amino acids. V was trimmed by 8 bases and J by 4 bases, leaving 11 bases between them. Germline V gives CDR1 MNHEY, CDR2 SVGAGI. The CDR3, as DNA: TGTGCCAGCGGGGCAGGGCCCACCGGGGAGCTGTTTTTT. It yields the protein CASGAGPTGELFF.

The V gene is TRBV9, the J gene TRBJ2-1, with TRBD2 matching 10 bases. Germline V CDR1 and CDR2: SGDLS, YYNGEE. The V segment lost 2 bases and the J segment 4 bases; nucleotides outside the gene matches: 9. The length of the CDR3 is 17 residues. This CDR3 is CASSVSDGLAEYNEQFF. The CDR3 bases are TGTGCCAGCAGCGTCTCAGACGGACTAGCGGAGTACAATGAGCAGTTCTTC.

Here the CDR3 DNA reads TGTGCCAGCAGCCCGGACGTGAACACTGAAGCTTTCTTT. The encoded protein is CASSPDVNTEAFF. J is TRBJ1-1 and V is TRBV9; no definite D call. CDR3 length: 13 residues. Germline assignment: CDR1 SGDLS and CDR2 YYNGEE. Trimming removed 4 bases at V and 0 bases at J, with 7 bases between.

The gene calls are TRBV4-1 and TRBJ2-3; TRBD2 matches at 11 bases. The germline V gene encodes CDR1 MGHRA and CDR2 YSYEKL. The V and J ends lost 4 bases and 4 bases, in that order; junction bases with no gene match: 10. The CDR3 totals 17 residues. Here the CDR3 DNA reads TGCGCCAGCAGCCTTCTCCCCGGGACTAGCGGCCCAGATACGCAGTATTTT. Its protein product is CASSLLPGTSGPDTQYF.

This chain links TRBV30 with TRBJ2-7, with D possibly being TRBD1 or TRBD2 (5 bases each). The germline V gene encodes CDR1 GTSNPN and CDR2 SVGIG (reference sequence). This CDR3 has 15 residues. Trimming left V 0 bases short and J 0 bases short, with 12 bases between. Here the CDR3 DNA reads TGTGCCTGGAGTGTAGGGACGTGGGGCTCCTACGAGCAGTACTTC. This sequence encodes CAWSVGTWGSYEQYF.

CDR3 sequence: CASSQGAGGPHNEQFF. The CDR3 DNA is TGTGCCAGCAGCCAAGGAGCGGGGGGACCCCACAATGAGCAGTTCTTC. The chain combines TRBV3-1 with TRBJ2-1; TRBD2 matches at 9 bases. This CDR3 comprises 16 residues. In germline, CDR1 is LGHDT, CDR2 YNNKEL (reference sequence). V shed 1 base and J 5 bases; nucleotides not matched to a gene: 6.

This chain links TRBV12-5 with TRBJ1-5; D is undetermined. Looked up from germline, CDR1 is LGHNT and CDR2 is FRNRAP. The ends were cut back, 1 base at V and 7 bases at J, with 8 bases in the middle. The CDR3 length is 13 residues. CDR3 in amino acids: CASGLDKQQPQHF. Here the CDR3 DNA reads TGTGCTAGTGGTTTGGACAAACAGCAGCCCCAGCATTTT. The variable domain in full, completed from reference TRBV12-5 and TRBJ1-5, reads DARVTQTPRHKVTEMGQEVTMRCQPILGHNTVFWYRQTMMQGLELLAYFRNRAPLDDSGMPKDRFSAEMPDATLATLKIQPSEPRDSAVYFCASGLDKQQPQHFGDGTRLSIL.

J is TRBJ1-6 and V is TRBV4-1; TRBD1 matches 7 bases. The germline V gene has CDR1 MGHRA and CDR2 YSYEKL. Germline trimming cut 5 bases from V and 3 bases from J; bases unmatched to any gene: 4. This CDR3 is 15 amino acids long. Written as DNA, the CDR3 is TGCGCCAGCAGCTCTCGGGACAGCTATAATTCACCCCTCCACTTT. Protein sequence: CASSSRDSYNSPLHF.

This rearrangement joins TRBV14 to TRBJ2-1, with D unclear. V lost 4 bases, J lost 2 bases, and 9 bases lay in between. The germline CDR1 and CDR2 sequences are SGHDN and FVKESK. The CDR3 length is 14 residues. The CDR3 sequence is CASSPFRTYNEQFF. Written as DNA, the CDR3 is TGTGCCAGCAGCCCCTTTCGAACCTACAATGAGCAGTTCTTC. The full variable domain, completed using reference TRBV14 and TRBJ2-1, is EAGVTQFPSHSVIEKGQTVTLRCDPISGHDNLYWYRRVMGKEIKFLLHFVKESKQDESGMPNNRFLAERTGGTYSTLKVQPAELEDSGVYFCASSPFRTYNEQFFGPGTRLTVL.

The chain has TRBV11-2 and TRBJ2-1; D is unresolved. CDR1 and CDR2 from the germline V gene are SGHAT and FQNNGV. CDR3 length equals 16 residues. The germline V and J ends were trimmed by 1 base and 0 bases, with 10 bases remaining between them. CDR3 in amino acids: CASSLVTASSYNEQFF. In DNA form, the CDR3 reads TGTGCCAGCAGCTTAGTAACGGCTAGCTCCTACAATGAGCAGTTCTTC.

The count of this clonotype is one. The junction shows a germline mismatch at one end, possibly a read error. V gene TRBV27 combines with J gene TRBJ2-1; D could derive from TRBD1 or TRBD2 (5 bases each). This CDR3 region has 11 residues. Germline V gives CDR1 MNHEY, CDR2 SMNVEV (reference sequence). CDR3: CASSSVGEQIF. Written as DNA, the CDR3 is TGTGCCAGCAGTTCGGTAGGGGAGCAGATCTTC.

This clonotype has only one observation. The DNA of the CDR3 is TGCAGCGTTGAGACTGACAGGGCCCAAGAGACCCAGTACTTC. Its translation is CSVETDRAQETQYF. The genes are TRBV29-1 and TRBJ2-5; TRBD1 aligns across 7 bases. The CDR3 totals 14 residues. Unmatched junction bases numbered 5, after V lost 3 bases and J lost 1 base. CDR1 SQVTM and CDR2 ANQGSEA come from the germline V gene.

CDR3 region: CASSLTLQGYTF. The CDR3 DNA follows: TGTGCCAGCAGCTTAACCTTACAAGGCTACACCTTC. The chain joins TRBV7-8 to TRBJ1-2; D unresolved. This CDR3 comprises 12 residues. V lost 2 bases, J lost 8 bases, and 9 bases lay in between. The germline V gene encodes CDR1 SGHVS and CDR2 FQNEAQ.

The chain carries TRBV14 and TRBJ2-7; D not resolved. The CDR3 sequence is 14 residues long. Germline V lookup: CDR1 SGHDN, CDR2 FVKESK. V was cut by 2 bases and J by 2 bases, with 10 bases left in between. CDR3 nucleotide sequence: TGTGCCAGCAGCCAATTAAGTCAGGCCTACGAGCAGTACTTC. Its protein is CASSQLSQAYEQYF.

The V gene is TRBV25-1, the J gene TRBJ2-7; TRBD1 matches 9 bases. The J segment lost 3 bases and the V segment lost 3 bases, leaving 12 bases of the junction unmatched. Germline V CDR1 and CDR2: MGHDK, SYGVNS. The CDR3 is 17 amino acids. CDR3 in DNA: TGTGCCAGCAGTGATGATTATCTGGACAGGGGCGGCTACGAGCAGTACTTC. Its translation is CASSDDYLDRGGYEQYF.

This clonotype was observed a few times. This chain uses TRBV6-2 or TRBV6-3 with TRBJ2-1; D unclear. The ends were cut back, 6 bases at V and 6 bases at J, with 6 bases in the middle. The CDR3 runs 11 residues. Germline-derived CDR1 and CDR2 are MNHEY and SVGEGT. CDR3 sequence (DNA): TGTGCCAGCAGGGTCGGCAATGAGCAGTTCTTC. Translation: CASRVGNEQFF.

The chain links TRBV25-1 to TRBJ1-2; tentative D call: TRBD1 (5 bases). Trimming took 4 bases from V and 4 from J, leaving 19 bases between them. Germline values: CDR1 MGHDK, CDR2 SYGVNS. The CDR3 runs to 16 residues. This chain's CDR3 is CASSGDLLVGSYGYTF. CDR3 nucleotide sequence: TGTGCCAGCAGTGGGGACCTCCTGGTGGGGAGCTATGGCTACACCTTC.

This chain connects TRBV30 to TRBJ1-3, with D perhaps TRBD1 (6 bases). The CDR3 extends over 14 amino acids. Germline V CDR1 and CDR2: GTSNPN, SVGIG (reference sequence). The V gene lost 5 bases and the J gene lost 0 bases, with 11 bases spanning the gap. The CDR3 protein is CAWDRWDSGNTIYF. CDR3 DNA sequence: TGTGCCTGGGACAGGTGGGACTCTGGAAACACCATATATTTT.

The CDR3 nucleotides read TGTGCCAGCAGTTTCCCCACTAGCGGGGGTTCCGGGGAGCAGTTCTTC. It yields the protein CASSFPTSGGSGEQFF. The chain has TRBV12-3 or TRBV12-4 and TRBJ2-1; TRBD2 matches 11 bases. CDR3 length equals 16 residues. The V segment lost 3 bases and the J segment 10 bases; nucleotides outside the gene matches: 11.